What follows is one T cell receptor (beta chain) and its context. The junction departs from the called germline gene at one end, perhaps through a read error. This entry is derived from a study of blood T cell repertoires in COVID-19. Study-level information: The origin of the acute and convalescent COVID-19 samples was the United States, Italy and Spain.

The CDR3 spans 14 residues. Germline CDR1 is SGDLS and CDR2 is YYNGEE. Generated by immunoSEQ multiplex PCR, the TCRdb table keeps only in-frame clones and is missing some. The table records roughly 200,000 clones, 86% of them present only once. The TCR originated in a woman younger than 45 who had been exposed to COVID-19. The chain couples TRBV9 to TRBJ2-1, with TRBD1 as a possible D gene (9 bases). The sequencing sample was made of PBMCs or T cells enriched from blood (not recorded which). CDR3 loop: CANSGGQGRNEQFF. CDR3 coding DNA: TGTGCCAACAGCGGGGGACAGGGACGGAATGAGCAGTTCTTC.